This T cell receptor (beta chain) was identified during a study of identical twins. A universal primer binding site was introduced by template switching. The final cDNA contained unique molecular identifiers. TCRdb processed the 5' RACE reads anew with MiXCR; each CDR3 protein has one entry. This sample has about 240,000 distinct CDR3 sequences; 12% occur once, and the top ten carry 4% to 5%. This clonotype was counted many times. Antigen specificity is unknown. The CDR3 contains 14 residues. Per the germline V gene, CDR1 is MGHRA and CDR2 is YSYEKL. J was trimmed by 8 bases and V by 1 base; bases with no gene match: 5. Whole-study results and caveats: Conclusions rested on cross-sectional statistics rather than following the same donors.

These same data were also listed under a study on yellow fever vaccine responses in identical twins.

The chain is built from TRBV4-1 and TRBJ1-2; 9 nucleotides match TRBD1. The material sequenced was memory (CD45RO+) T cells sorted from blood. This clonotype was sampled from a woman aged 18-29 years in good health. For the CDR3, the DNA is TGCGCCAGCAGCCAAGGGGACAGGGCCTGGGGCTACACCTTC. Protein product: CASSQGDRAWGYTF.